This TCR beta chain was observed in a study of CD8+ T cells in alopecia areata. RNA was isolated and reverse transcribed to cDNA, the sequencing template. Sequencing used immunoSEQ multiplex PCR; TCRdb keeps in-frame clones, though not all of them. Of about 150,000 clones in the sample, 65% were seen once. The CDR3 length is 16 residues. Germline CDR1 and CDR2: SGHTA and FQGTGA. The V and J ends lost 2 bases and 4 bases, in that order; junction bases with no gene match: 9. Treatment here: oral pan-JAK inhibitor, 5-10 mg twice daily. The receptor was isolated from a human donor with alopecia areata. Sequencing was performed on CD4+ T cells sorted from blood, taken at week 4, from a patient treated with tofacitinib. The chain employs TRBV7-3 and TRBJ2-3, with 7 bases that match TRBD1. CDR3 loop: CASSLGTAYRADTQYF. The CDR3 nucleotides read TGTGCCAGCAGCTTAGGGACAGCTTACCGGGCAGATACGCAGTATTTT.